This entry features one T cell receptor beta chain sequence. Other nucleotide sequences in the sample specify the same CDR3. Assay: immunoSEQ multiplex PCR; the TCRdb copy retains only in-frame clones and omits some. In the table there are 2 million to 2.5 million clones, roughly 95% of which are singletons. Germline-derived CDR1 and CDR2 are SGHRS and YFSETQ. Trimming stripped 2 bases from V and 2 bases from J, with 7 bases between. CDR3 length: 13 residues. These data come from a study of shared clonotypes between healthy human individuals. The receptor's source is a man aged 18-30 years in good health. V and J are TRBV5-1 and TRBJ1-2; D not certain. Sequenced sample: naive CD4+ T cells sorted from blood. Specified subset: CD45RA+ positively selected. This chain's CDR3 is CASSLSGNYGYTF. The CDR3, as DNA: TGCGCCAGCAGCTTATCAGGAAACTATGGCTACACCTTC.